The sequence of this T cell receptor (beta chain) was determined in a study of T cell repertoires in cytomegalovirus infection. This clonotype was recorded at least ten times. Using its own MiXCR run on the reads, TCRdb lists one record per CDR3 protein. The sample yields about 200,000 distinct CDR3 sequences, 8% to 10% seen once. Germline CDR1 and CDR2: SGHVS and FQNEAQ. V shed 3 bases and J shed 1 base, with 13 bases lying between them. The CDR3 is made up of 16 amino acids. Sequencing was carried out using PBMCs. This TCR was sampled from a human donor in good health (CMV status not recorded). Some clones in this sample may be carry-over from other donors' samples. The V call is TRBV7-8, the J call TRBJ1-5; D remains unclear. The CDR3 DNA reads as TGTGCCAGCAGCTTGTTTCTGGATTTAAGCAATCAGCCCCAGCATTTT. Translating gives CASSLFLDLSNQPQHF.